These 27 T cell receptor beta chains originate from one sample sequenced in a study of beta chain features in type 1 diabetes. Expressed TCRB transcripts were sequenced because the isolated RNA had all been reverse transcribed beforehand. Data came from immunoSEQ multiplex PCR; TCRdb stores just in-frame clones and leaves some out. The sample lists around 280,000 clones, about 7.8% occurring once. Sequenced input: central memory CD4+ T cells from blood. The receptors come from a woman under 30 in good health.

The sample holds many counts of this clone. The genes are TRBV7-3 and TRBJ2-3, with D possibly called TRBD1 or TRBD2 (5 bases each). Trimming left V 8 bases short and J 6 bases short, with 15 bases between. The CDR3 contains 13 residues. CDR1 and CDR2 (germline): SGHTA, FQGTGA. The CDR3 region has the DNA TGTGCCAGCGGGGACCCAAGTAGGGATACGCAGTATTTT. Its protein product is CASGDPSRDTQYF.

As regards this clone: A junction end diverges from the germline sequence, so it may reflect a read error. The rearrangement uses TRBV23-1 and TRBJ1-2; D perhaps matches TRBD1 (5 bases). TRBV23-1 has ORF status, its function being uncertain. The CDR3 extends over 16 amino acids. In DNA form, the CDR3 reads TGCGCCAGCAGTCTTCGTTGGGGCAGCCTCCTCTATCGCTACACCTTC. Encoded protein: CASSLRWGSLLYRYTF.

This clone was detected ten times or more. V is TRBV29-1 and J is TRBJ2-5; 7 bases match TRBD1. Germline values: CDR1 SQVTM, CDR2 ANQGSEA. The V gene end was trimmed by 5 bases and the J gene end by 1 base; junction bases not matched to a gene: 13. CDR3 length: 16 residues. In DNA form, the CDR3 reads TGCAGCGTTCCGATCCGGGACAGAGCTGTCCAAGAGACCCAGTACTTC. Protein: CSVPIRDRAVQETQYF.

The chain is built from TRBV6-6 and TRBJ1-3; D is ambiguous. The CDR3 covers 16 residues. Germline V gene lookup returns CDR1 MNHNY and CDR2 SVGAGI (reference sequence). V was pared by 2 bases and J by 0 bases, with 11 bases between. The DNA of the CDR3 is TGTGCCAGCAGTTACGCTTCCCCGGCCTCTGGAAACACCATATATTTT. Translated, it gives CASSYASPASGNTIYF.

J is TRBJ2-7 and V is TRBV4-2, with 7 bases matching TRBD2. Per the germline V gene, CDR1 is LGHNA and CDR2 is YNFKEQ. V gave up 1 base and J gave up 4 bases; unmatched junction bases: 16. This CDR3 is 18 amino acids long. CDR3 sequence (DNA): TGTGCCAGCAGCCAAGCACCCCCTGTGGGCGGGAGTCTGTACGAGCAGTACTTC. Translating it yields CASSQAPPVGGSLYEQYF.

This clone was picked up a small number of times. CDR3 in amino acids: CAWRPPGGGYGYTF. The CDR3 nucleotides read TGTGCCTGGAGGCCTCCGGGAGGCGGCTATGGCTACACCTTC. This sequence joins TRBV30 and TRBJ1-2; D is undetermined. Looked up from germline, CDR1 is GTSNPN and CDR2 is SVGIG (reference sequence). Trimming shortened V by 3 bases and J by 4 bases, and 15 bases separated the two germline ends. The CDR3 runs 14 residues.

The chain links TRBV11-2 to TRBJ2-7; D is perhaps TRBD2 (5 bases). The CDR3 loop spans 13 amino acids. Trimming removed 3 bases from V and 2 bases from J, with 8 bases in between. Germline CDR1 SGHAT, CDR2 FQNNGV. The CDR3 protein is CASSLRDPYEQYV. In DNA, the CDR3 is TGTGCCAGCAGCTTGAGGGATCCCTACGAGCAGTACGTC.

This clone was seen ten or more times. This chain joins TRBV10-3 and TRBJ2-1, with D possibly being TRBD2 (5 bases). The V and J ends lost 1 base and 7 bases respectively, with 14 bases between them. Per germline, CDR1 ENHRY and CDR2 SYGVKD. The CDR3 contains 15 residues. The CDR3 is CAISELSGERNEQFF. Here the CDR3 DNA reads TGTGCCATCAGTGAGTTGAGCGGAGAGCGTAATGAGCAGTTCTTC.

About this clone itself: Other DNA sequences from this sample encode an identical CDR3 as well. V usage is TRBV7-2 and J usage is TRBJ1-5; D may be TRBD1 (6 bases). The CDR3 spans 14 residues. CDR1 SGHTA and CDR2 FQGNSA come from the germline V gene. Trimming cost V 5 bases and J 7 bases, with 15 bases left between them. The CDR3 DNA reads TGTGCCAGCAGCACTTACAGGGAAGGGCAGCCCCAGCATTTT. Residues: CASSTYREGQPQHF.

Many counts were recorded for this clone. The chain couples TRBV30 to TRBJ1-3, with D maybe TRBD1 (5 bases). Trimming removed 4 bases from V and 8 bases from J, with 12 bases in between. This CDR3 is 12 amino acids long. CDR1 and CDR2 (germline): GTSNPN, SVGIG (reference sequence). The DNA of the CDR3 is TGTGCCTGGACACGCAGGGAGGACACCATATATTTT. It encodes CAWTRREDTIYF.

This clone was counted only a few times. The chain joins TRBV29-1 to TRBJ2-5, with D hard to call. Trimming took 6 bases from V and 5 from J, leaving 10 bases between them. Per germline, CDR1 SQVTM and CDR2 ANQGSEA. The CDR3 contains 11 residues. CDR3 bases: TGCAGCGTAGCCCCGGCGGAGACCCAGTACTTC. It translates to CSVAPAETQYF.

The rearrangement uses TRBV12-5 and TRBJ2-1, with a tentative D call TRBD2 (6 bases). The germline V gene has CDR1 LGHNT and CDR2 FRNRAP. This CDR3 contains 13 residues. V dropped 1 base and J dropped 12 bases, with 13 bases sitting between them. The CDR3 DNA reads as TGTGCTAGTGGTTTGGACAGGTCCGGGGGGCAGTTCTTC. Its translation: CASGLDRSGGQFF.

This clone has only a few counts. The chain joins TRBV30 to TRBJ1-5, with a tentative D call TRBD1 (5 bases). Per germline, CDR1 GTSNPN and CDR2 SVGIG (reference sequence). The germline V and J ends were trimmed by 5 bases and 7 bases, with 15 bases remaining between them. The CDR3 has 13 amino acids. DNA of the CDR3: TGTGCCTGGGGTGATGGGGGACCCCAGCCCCAGCATTTT. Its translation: CAWGDGGPQPQHF.

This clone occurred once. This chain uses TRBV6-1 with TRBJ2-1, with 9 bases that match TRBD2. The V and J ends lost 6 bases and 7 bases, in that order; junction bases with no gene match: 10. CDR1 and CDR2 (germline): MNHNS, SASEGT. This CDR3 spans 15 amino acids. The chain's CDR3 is CASRKWVLAGNEQFF. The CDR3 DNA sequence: TGTGCCAGCAGAAAATGGGTGCTAGCGGGAAATGAGCAGTTCTTC.

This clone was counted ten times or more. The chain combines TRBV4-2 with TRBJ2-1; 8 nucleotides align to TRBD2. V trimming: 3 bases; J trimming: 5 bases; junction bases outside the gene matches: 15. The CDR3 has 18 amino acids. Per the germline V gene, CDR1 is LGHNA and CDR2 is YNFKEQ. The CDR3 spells CASSQRTAGDDINNEQFF. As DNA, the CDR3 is TGTGCCAGCAGCCAGAGAACAGCGGGAGATGATATTAACAATGAGCAGTTCTTC.

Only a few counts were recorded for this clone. The CDR3 region has the DNA TGCAGCGTTGAAGATCTGCGACAGCATGAAGCTTTCTTT. It codes for CSVEDLRQHEAFF. The chain is built from TRBV29-1 and TRBJ1-1, with a weak D call TRBD1 (5 bases). CDR1 SQVTM and CDR2 ANQGSEA come from the germline V gene. Trimming cost V 0 bases and J 7 bases, with 12 bases left between them. CDR3 length: 13 residues.

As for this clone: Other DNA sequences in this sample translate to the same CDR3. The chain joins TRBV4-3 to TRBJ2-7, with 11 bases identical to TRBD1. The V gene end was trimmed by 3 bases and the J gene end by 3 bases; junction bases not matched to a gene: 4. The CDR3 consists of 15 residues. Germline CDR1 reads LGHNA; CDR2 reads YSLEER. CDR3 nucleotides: TGCGCCAGCAGCCACCGGACAGGGGGCGTCTACGAGCAGTACTTC. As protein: CASSHRTGGVYEQYF.

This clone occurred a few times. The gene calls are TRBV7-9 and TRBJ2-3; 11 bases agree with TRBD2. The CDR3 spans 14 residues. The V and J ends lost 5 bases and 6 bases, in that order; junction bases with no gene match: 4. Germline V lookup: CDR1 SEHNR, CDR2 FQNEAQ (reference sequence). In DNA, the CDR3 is TGTGCCAGCAGCCTGACTAGCGGGAAGGATACGCAGTATTTT. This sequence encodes CASSLTSGKDTQYF. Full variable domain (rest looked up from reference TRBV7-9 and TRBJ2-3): DTGVSQNPRHKITKRGQNVTFRCDPISEHNRLYWYRQTLGQGPEFLTYFQNEAQLEKSRLLSDRFSAERPKGSFSTLEIQRTEQGDSAMYLCASSLTSGKDTQYFGPGTRLTVL.

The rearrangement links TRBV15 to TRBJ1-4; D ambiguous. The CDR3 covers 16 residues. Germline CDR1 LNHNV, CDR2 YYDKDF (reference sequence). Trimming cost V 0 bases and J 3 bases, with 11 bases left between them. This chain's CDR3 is CATSRDRPGPNEKLFF. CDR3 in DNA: TGTGCCACCAGCAGAGATCGTCCAGGACCTAATGAAAAACTGTTTTTT.

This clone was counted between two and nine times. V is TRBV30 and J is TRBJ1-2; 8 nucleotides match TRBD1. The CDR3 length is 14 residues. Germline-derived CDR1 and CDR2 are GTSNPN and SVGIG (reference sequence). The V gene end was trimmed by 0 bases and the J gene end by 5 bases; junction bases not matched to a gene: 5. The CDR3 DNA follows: TGTGCCTGGAGTGTACAGGGGGGAAGGTATGGCTACACCTTC. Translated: CAWSVQGGRYGYTF.

This chain's CDR3 is CASSQDQGSPLHF. The CDR3 coding sequence is TGTGCCAGCAGCCAAGACCAGGGTTCACCCCTCCACTTT. The rearrangement joins TRBV5-4 to TRBJ1-6; D is perhaps TRBD1 (5 bases). V lost 4 bases to trimming and J lost 9 bases, with 11 bases between them. Germline loops: CDR1 SGHNT, CDR2 YYREEE (reference sequence). This CDR3 spans 13 amino acids.

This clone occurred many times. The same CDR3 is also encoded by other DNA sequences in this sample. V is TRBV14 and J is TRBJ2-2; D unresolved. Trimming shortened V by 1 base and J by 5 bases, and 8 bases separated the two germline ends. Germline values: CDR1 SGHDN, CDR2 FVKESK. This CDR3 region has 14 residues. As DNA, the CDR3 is TGTGCCAGCAGCCAAGTGTTGGGAACCGGGGAGCTGTTTTTT. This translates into CASSQVLGTGELFF.

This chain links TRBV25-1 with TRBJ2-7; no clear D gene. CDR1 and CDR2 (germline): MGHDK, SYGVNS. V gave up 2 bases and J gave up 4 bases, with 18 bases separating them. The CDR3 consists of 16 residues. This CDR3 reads CASSEMPGRGGYEQYV. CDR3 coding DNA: TGTGCCAGCAGTGAAATGCCGGGCCGCGGTGGTTACGAGCAGTACGTC.

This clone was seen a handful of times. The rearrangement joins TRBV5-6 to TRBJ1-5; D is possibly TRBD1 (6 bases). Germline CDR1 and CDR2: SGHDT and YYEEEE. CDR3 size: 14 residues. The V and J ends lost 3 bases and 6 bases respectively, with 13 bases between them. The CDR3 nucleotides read TGTGCCAGCAGCTCTCAGGGGCAGGCTCAGCCCCAGCATTTT. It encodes CASSSQGQAQPQHF.

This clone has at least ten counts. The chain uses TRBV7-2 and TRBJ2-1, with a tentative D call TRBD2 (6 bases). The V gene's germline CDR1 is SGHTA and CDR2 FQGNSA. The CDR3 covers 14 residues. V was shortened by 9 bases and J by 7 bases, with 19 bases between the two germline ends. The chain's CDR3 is CASNPSGSGNEQFF. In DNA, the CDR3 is TGTGCCAGTAACCCGTCCGGGAGTGGGAATGAGCAGTTCTTC.

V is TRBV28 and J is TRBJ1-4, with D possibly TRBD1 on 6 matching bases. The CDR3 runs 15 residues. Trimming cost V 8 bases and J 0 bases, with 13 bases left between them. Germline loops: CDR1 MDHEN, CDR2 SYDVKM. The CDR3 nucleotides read TGTGCCAGCTTTAGCAGGGGAGCAACTAATGAAAAACTGTTTTTT. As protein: CASFSRGATNEKLFF.

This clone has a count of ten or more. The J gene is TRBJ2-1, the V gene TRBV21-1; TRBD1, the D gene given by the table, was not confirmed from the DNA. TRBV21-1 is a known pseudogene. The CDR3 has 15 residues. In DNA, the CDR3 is TGTGCCAGCAGCAAAGCCACATTTGCCTACAATGAGCAGTTCTTC. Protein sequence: CASSKATFAYNEQFF.